The sequence of this T cell receptor beta chain was determined in a study of cytotoxic CD8 clonotypes in ibrutinib-treated CLL. Germline V gives CDR1 SGDLS, CDR2 YYNGEE. Trimming stripped 4 bases from V and 1 base from J, with 6 bases between. The CDR3 totals 13 residues. The data were produced by immunoSEQ multiplex PCR, yet TCRdb's version contains in-frame clones alone and is incomplete. The sample lists approximately 45,000 clones, about 70% occurring once. V gene TRBV9 combines with J gene TRBJ1-5; D is uncertain. This sample comprised PBMCs, obtained after 12 months of ibrutinib treatment. The sequence was obtained from a human donor with chronic lymphocytic leukemia. The CDR3 loop reads CASSTQSNQPQHF. CDR3 nucleotides: TGTGCCAGCAGCACCCAGAGCAATCAGCCCCAGCATTTT. Full variable domain (rest looked up from reference TRBV9 and TRBJ1-5): DSGVTQTPKHLITATGQRVTLRCSPRSGDLSVYWYQQSLDQGLQFLIQYYNGEERAKGNILERFSAQQFPDLHSELNLSSLELGDSALYFCASSTQSNQPQHFGDGTRLSIL.